This TCR beta chain was identified in a study of T cells after yellow fever vaccination (dated by TCRdb to between 2018 and 2020). About the study as a whole: Libraries from fractions with low cell numbers were prepared with the SMART-Seq v4 Ultra Low Input RNA kit. Blood was collected at multiple timepoints before and after primary and secondary immunization, and bulk PBMC replicates and cell subsets were isolated. Two healthy male donors made up the cohort, one aged 18 to 30 years and the other aged 30 to 40 years. To track T-cell clones before and after primary and booster YFV17D yellow fever vaccination, bulk TCR alpha and beta repertoires were sequenced longitudinally. The investigation overall reported the following: Only a couple of donors were included in the study, so the extent to which the findings can be generalized is limited. Most clones expanded after primary vaccination were re-detected after the booster (almost 97% of CD4 and more than 70% of CD8), suggesting broad memory maintenance. Because abundant contaminating clonotypes from the bulk population could be contained in FACS-sorted repertoires, computational filtering was required. The secondary T-cell response was found to be weaker but faster than the primary response, with a peak reached on day 5 rather than on day 15. A small fraction of clonotypes showed up in both the CD4 and CD8 compartments, probably as a result of convergent recombination.

Worth noting for this clonotype: No antigen is known for it. Base qualities are missing; no much larger clone stands one base away.

TCR cDNA was synthesized by 5'RACE template switching, which introduced a universal primer site and unique molecular identifiers. cDNA synthesis was primed from both the TCR alpha and TCR beta constant segments. Library amplification used two PCR steps, and the second PCR step added sample barcodes and sequencing adapters. Sequencing of libraries was done on Illumina HiSeq 2500 (2x100 bp) or NovaSeq (2x150 bp). On the study's bioinformatics: Reads were demultiplexed and collapsed into UMI consensus sequences with MIGEC, and V(D)J alignment was performed with MiXCR. Using edgeR on replicate PBMC samples, clonotypes were called vaccine-responding if FDR was below 0.01 and the log2 fold change was above 5 up to day 15. CD4 or CD8 identity was assigned to each bulk clonotype according to whether the clonotype was present at higher abundance in the sequenced CD4 repertoire or the sequenced CD8 repertoire. The public reads were run again by TCRdb, first through fastp at Q25 and then through MiXCR, and only productive beta chains were kept. Identical CDR3 protein sequences are pooled into one entry, listed with their most common genes and DNA. In this record, the V and J calls reflect TCRdb's handling and not the investigators' own analysis. The sample table contains more than 350,000 distinct CDR3 sequences; only one count was recorded for about 9.9% of them. The top ten constitute 18% of the sample.

The sample's treatment or condition label is to be understood as: live attenuated yellow fever vaccine strain. Two biological replicates of bulk PBMCs were collected at each blood-draw timepoint. A standard Ficoll-Paque protocol was used to isolate PBMCs from peripheral blood. TriZol was used to extract RNA from bulk PBMCs, CD4 and CD8 fractions, and dextramer-positive and dextramer-negative fractions. CDR1 is given as SGHDN and CDR2 as FVKESK, both from the germline V gene. Including the terminal cysteine and phenylalanine, the CDR3 comprises 13 residues. The kept DNA is CDR3 alone, 39 bases in frame from the first base. V and J lose 4 bases and 11 bases, and a span of 17 bases separates them.

Here the sequenced sample was PBMCs, taken on the day of the first yellow fever vaccination. The V and J segments used are TRBV14 and TRBJ1-1; TRBD1 is a weak D gene call, 6 bases matching. This TCR was sampled from a man between 18 and 35 years old who received the YFV17D yellow fever vaccine. The sequenced DNA is TGTGCCAGCAGCCCGGTGAGGGGGGGCTTGGCTTTCTTT. It specifies CASSPVRGGLAFF.